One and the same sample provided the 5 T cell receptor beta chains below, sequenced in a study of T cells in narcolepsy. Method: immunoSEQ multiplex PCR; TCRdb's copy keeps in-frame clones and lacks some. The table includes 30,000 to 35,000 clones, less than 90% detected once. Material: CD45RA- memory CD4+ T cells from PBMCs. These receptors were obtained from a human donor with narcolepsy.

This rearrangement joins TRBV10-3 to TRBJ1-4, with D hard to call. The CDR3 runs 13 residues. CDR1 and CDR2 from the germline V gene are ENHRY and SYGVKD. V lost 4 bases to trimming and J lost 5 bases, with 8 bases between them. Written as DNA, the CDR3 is TGTGCCATCAGTGGTCAAAGAAATGAAAAACTGTTTTTT. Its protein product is CAISGQRNEKLFF.

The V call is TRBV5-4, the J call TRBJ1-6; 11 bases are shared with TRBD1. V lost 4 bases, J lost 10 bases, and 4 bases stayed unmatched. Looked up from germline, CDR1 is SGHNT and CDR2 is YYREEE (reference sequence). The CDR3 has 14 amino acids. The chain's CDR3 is CASSLGQGGSPLHF. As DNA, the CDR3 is TGTGCCAGCAGCCTGGGACAGGGGGGGTCACCCCTCCACTTT.

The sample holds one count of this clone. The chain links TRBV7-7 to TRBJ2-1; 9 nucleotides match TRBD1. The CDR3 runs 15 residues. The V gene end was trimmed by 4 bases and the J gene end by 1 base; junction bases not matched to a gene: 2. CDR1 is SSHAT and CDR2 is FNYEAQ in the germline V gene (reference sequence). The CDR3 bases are TGTGCCAGCAGCTGGGGACAGGGATCCTACAATGAGCAGTTCTTC. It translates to CASSWGQGSYNEQFF.

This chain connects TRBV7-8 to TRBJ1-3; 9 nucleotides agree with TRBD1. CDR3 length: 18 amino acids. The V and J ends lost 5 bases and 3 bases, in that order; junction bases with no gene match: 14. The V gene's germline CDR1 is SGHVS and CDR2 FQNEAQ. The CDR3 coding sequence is TGTGCCAGCAGCCCCTTTACGAGTCGACAGGGGGTTGGAAACACCATATATTTT. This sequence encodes CASSPFTSRQGVGNTIYF.

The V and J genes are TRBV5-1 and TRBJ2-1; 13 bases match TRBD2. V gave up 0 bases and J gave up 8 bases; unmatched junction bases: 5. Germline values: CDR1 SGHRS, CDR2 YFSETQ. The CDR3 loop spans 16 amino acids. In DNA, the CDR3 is TGCGCCAGCAGCTTGGCCGGGACTAGCGGGGTCGATGAGCAGTTCTTC. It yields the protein CASSLAGTSGVDEQFF.